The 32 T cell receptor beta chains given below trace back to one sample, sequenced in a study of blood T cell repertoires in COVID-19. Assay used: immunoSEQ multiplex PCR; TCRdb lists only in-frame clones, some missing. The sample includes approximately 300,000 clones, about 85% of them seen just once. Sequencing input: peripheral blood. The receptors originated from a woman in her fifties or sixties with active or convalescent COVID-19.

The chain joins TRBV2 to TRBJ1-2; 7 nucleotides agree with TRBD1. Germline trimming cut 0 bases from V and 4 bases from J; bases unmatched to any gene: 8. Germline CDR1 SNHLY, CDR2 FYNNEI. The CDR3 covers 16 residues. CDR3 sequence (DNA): TGTGCCAGCAGTGAAGCGGATGCAGGGGGACTCTATGGCTACACCTTC. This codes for CASSEADAGGLYGYTF. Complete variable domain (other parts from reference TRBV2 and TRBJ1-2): EPEVTQTPSHQVTQMGQEVILRCVPISNHLYFYWYRQILGQKVEFLVSFYNNEISEKSEIFDDQFSVERPDGSNFTLKIRSTKLEDSAMYFCASSEADAGGLYGYTFGSGTRLTVV.

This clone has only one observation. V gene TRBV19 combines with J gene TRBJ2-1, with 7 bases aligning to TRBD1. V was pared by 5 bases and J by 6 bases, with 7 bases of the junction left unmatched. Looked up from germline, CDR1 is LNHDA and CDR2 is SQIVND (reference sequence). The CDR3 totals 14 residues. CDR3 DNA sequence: TGTGCCAGTAGTCCGCCGGGACAGTTCAATGAGCAGTTCTTC. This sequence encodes CASSPPGQFNEQFF.

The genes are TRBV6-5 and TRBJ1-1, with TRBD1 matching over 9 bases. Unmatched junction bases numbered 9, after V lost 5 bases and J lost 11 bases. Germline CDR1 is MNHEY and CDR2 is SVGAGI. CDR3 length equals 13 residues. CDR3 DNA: TGTGCCAGCAGTAACAGACAGGGGGTTTCTGCTTTCTTT. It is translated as CASSNRQGVSAFF.

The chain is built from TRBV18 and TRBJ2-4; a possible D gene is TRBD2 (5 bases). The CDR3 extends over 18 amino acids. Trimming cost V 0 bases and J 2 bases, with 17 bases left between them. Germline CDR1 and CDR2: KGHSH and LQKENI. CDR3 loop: CASSPPISPRVPKNIQYF. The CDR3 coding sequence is TGTGCCAGCTCACCACCCATCTCCCCGCGGGTGCCCAAAAACATTCAGTACTTC. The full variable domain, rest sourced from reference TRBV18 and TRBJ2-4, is NAGVMQNPRHLVRRRGQEARLRCSPMKGHSHVYWYRQLPEEGLKFMVYLQKENIIDESGMPKERFSAEFPKEGPSILRIQQVVRGDSAAYFCASSPPISPRVPKNIQYFGAGTRLSVL.

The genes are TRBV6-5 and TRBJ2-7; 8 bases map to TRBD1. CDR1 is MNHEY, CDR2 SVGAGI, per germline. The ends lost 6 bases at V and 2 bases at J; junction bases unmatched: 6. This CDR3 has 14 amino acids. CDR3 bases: TGTGCCAGCAGGGCAGGGGGCTTTCCCTACGAGCAGTACTTC. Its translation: CASRAGGFPYEQYF.

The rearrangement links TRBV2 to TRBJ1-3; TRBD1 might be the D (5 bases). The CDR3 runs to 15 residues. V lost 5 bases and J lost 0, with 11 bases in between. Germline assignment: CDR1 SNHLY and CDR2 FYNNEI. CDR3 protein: CASSKEGSSGNTIYF. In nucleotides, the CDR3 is TGTGCCAGCAGTAAGGAGGGGAGCTCTGGAAACACCATATATTTT.

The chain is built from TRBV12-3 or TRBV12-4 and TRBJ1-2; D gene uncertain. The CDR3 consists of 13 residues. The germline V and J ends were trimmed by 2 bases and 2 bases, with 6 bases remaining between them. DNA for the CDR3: TGTGCCAGCAGTTTACGCAGGAACTATGGCTACACCTTC. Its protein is CASSLRRNYGYTF.

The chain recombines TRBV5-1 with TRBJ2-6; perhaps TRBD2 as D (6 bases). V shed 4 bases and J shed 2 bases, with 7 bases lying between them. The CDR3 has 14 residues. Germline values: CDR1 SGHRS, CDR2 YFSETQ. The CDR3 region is CASSRETGANVLTF. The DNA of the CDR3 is TGCGCCAGCAGCCGGGAGACTGGGGCCAACGTCCTGACTTTC.

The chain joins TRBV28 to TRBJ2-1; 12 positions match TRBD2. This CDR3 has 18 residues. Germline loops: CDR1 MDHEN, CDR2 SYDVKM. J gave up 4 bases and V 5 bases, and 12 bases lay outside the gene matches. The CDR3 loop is CASSPRLAGASQYNEQFF. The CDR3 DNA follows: TGTGCCAGCAGTCCCAGACTAGCGGGAGCCTCGCAATACAATGAGCAGTTCTTC. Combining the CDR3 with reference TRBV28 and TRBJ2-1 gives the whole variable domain DVKVTQSSRYLVKRTGEKVFLECVQDMDHENMFWYRQDPGLGLRLIYFSYDVKMKEKGDIPEGYSVSREKKERFSLILESASTNQTSMYLCASSPRLAGASQYNEQFFGPGTRLTVL.

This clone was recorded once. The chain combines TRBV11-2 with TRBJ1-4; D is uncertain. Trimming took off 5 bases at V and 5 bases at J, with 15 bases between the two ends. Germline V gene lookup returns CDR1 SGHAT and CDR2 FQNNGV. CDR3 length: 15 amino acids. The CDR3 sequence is CASSPRTAGNEKLFF. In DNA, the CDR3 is TGTGCCAGCAGCCCGCGGACGGCGGGCAATGAAAAACTGTTTTTT.

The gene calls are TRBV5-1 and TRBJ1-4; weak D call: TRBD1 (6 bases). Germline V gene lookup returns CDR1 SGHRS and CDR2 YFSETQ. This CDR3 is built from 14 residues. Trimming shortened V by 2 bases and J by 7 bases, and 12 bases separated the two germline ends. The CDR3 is CASSLQGGLEKLFF. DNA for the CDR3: TGCGCCAGCAGCTTACAGGGCGGTCTTGAAAAACTGTTTTTT.

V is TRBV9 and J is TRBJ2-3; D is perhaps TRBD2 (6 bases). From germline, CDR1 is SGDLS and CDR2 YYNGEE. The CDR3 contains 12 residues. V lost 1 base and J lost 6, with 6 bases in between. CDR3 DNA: TGTGCCAGCAGCGTACGGGAGGATACGCAGTATTTT. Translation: CASSVREDTQYF.

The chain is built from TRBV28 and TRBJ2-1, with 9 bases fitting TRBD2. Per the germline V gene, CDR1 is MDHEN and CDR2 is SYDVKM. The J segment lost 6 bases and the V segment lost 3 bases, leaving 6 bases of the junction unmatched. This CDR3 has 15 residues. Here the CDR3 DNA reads TGTGCCAGCAGTTTTAGCGGGAGAAATACCAATGAGCAGTTCTTC. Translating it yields CASSFSGRNTNEQFF.

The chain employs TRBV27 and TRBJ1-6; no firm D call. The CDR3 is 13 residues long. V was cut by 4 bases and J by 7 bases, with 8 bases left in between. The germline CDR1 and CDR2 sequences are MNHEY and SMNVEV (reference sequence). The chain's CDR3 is CASSYNSNSPLHF. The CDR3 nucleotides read TGTGCCAGCAGTTACAACAGCAATTCACCCCTCCACTTT.

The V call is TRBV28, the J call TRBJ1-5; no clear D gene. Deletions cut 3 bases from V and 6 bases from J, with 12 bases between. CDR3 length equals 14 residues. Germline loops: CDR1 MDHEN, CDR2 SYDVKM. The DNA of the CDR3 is TGTGCCAGCAGTTTTCCAGACTTGTTTCAGCCCCAGCATTTT. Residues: CASSFPDLFQPQHF.

The CDR3 sequence is CASSQQGSSYEQYF. DNA of the CDR3: TGTGCCAGCAGCCAACAGGGGAGCTCCTACGAGCAGTACTTC. The V call is TRBV4-2, the J call TRBJ2-7; D perhaps matches TRBD1 (6 bases). V was trimmed by 2 bases and J by 0 bases, leaving 8 bases between them. There are 14 residues in the CDR3. Germline CDR1 is LGHNA and CDR2 is YNFKEQ.

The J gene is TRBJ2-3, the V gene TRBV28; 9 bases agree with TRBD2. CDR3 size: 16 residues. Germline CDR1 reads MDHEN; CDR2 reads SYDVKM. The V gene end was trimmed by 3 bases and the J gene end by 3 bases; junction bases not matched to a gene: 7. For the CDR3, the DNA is TGTGCCAGCAGTTTTAAGCGGGAGGTAGGGACAGATACGCAGTATTTT. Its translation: CASSFKREVGTDTQYF.

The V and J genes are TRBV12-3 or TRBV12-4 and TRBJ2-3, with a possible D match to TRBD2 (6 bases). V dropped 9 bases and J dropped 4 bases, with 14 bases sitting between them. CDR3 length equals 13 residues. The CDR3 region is CASHPSGADTQYF. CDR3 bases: TGTGCCAGTCACCCCTCGGGGGCAGATACGCAGTATTTT.

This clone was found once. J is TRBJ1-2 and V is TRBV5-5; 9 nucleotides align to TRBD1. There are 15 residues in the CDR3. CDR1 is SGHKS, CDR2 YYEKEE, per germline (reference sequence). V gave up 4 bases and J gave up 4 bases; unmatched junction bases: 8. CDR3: CASSQGQGKGYGYTF. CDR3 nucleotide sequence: TGTGCCAGCAGCCAGGGACAGGGTAAGGGCTATGGCTACACCTTC. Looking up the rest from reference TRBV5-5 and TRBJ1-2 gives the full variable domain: DAGVTQSPTHLIKTRGQQVTLRCSPISGHKSVSWYQQVLGQGPQFIFQYYEKEERGRGNFPDRFSARQFPNYSSELNVNALLLGDSALYLCASSQGQGKGYGYTFGSGTRLTVV.

CDR3 region: CASSLVPLAGGYYNEQFF. In DNA form, the CDR3 reads TGTGCCAGCAGCTTAGTTCCGCTAGCGGGAGGGTACTACAATGAGCAGTTCTTC. The J gene is TRBJ2-1, the V gene TRBV7-9; TRBD2 matches 12 bases. The V segment lost 1 base and the J segment 3 bases; nucleotides outside the gene matches: 7. Germline V gene data show CDR1 as SEHNR and CDR2 as FQNEAQ (reference sequence). This CDR3 is 18 amino acids long.

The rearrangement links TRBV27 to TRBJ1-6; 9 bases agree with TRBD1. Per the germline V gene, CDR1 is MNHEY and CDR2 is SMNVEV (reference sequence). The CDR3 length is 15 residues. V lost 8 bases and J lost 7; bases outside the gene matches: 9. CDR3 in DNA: TGTGCCAGCGGACTCACAGGGGGCTTCAATTCACCCCTCCACTTT. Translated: CASGLTGGFNSPLHF.

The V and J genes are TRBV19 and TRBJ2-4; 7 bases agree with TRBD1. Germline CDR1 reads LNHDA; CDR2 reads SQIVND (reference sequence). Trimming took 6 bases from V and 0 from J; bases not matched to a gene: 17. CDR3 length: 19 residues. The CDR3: CASSPGQIKTRVAKNIQYF. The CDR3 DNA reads TGTGCCAGTAGCCCGGGACAGATAAAAACCAGGGTAGCCAAAAACATTCAGTACTTC.

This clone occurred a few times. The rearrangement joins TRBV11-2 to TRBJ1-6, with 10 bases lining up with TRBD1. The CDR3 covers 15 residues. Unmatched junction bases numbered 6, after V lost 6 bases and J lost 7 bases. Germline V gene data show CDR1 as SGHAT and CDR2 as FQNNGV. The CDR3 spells CASSYRDRGNSPLHF. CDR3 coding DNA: TGTGCCAGCAGTTACCGGGACAGGGGAAATTCACCCCTCCACTTT. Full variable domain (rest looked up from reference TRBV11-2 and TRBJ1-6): EAGVAQSPRYKIIEKRQSVAFWCNPISGHATLYWYQQILGQGPKLLIQFQNNGVVDDSQLPKDRFSAERLKGVDSTLKIQPAKLEDSAVYLCASSYRDRGNSPLHFGNGTRLTVT.

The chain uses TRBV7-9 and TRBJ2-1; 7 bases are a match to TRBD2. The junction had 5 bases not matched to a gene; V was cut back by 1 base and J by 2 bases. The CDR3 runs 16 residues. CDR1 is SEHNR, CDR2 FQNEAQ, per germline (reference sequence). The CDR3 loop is CASSLVPGGPYNEQFF. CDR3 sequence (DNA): TGTGCCAGCAGCTTAGTTCCGGGAGGTCCCTACAATGAGCAGTTCTTC.

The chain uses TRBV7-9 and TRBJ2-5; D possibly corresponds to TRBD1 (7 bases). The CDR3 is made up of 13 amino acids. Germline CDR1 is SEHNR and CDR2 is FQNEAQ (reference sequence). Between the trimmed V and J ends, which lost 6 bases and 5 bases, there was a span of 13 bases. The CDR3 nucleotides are TGTGCCAGCAGGTCCAGGGGGGAGGAGACCCAGTACTTC. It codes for CASRSRGEETQYF.

The CDR3: CASSYGQGIEKLFF. DNA of the CDR3: TGTGCCAGCAGCTATGGACAGGGGATTGAAAAACTGTTTTTT. The genes are TRBV7-8 and TRBJ1-4; 9 bases align to TRBD1. The germline V gene has CDR1 SGHVS and CDR2 FQNEAQ. With 4 bases clipped from V and 7 bases from J, the junction kept 4 bases outside the gene matches. The CDR3 runs to 14 residues.

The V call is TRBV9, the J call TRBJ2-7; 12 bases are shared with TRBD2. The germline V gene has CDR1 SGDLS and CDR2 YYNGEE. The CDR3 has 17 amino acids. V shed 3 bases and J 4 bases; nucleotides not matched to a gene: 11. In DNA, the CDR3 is TGTGCCAGCAGCGCCCGATGGGAGACTAGCGGGAGATACGAGCAGTACTTC. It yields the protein CASSARWETSGRYEQYF.

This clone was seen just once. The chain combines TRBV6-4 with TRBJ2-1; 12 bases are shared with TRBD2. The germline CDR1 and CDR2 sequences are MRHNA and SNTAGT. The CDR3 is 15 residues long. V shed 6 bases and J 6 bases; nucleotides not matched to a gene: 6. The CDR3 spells CASRDLAGGPNEQFF. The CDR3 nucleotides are TGTGCCAGCAGGGATCTAGCGGGAGGGCCCAATGAGCAGTTCTTC.

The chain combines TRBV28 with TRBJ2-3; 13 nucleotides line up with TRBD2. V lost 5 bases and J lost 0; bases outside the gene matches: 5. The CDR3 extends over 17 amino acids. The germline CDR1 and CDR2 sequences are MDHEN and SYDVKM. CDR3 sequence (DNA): TGTGCCAGCAGTCCGACTAGCGGGAGGACTAGCACAGATACGCAGTATTTT. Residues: CASSPTSGRTSTDTQYF.

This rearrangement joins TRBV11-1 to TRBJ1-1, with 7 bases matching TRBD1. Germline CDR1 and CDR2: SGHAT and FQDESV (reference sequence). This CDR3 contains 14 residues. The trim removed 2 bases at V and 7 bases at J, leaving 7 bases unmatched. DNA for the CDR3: TGTGCCAGCAGCTTACACAGGGGAATGGGTGAAGCTTTCTTT. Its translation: CASSLHRGMGEAFF.

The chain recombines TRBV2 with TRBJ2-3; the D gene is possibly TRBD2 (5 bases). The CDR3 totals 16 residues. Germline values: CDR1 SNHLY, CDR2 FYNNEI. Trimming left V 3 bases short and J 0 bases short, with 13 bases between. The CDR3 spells CASSDSLKRSTDTQYF. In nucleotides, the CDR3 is TGTGCCAGCAGTGACTCCCTCAAGCGGAGCACAGATACGCAGTATTTT.

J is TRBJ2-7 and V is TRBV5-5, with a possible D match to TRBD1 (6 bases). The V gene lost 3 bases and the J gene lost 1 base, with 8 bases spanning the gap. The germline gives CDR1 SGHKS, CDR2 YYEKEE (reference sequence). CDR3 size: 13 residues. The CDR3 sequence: CASSWDTSYEQYF. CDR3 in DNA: TGTGCCAGCAGCTGGGACACGTCCTACGAGCAGTACTTC.